Sequencing of this T cell receptor beta chain was carried out in a study of T cell repertoires in cytomegalovirus infection. Study-level results: The study found HLA-C-restricted CMV-specific TCR beta clonotypes dominating the ex vivo response.

Using its own MiXCR run on the reads, TCRdb lists one record per CDR3 protein. Of fewer than 850,000 distinct CDR3 sequences in the sample, about 29% are singletons; the top ten hold about 12%. The CDR3 extends over 15 amino acids. V dropped 6 bases and J dropped 6 bases, with 19 bases sitting between them. Per germline, CDR1 MNHEY and CDR2 SVGEGT. Details on this clonotype: Antigen unknown.

This sequence originates from a human donor in good health (CMV status not recorded). Some clones in this sample may be carry-over from other donors' samples. V is TRBV6-2 or TRBV6-3 and J is TRBJ2-3; the D gene is possibly TRBD2 (6 bases). This material consisted of cultured CD8+ T cells from PBMCs, taken from culture after CMV antigen stimulation. The DNA for the CDR3 is TGTGCCAGCAGCCCCACGGGACTTCCCACGGATACGCAGTATTTT. It translates to CASSPTGLPTDTQYF.